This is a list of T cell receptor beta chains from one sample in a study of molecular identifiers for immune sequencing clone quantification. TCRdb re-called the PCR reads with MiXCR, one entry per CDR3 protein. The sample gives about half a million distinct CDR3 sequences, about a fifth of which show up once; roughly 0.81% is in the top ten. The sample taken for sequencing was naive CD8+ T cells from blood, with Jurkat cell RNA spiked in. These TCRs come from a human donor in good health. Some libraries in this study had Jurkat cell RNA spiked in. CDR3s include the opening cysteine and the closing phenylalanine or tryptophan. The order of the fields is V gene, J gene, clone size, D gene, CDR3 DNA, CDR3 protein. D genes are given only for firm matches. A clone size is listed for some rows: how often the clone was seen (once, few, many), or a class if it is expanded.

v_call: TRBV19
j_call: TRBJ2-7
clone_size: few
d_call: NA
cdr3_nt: TGTGCCAGTAGAGGCAGAAGATTCTACGAGCAGTACTTC
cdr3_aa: CASRGRRFYEQYF

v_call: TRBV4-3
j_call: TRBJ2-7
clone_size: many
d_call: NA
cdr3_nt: TGCGCCAGCAGCCAGAATTTGGGGGGCGAGCAGTACTTC
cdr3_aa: CASSQNLGGEQYF

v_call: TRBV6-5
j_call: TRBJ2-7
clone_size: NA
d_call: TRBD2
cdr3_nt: TGTGCCAGCAGTTACTCGTCTAGCGGGCAGTACGAGCAGTACTTC
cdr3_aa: CASSYSSSGQYEQYF

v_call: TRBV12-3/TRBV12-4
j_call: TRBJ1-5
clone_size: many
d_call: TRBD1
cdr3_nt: TGTGCCAGCAGTTTTGGGACAGGGGACGGTCAGCCCCAGCATTTT
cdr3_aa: CASSFGTGDGQPQHF

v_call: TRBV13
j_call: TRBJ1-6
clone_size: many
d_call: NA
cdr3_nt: TGTGCCAGCAGCTTAGGCCGGGACGGCTCCTATAATTCACCCCTCCACTTT
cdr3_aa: CASSLGRDGSYNSPLHF

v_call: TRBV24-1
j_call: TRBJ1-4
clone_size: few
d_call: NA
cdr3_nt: TGTGCCACCAGAGGGACGGCCCTATATAATGAAAAACTGTTTTTT
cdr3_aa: CATRGTALYNEKLFF

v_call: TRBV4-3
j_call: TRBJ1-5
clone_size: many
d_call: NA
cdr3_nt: TGCGCCAGCAGCCAAGAACGGGGGTTGGGGCTGGGTCAGCCCCAGCATTTT
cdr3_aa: CASSQERGLGLGQPQHF

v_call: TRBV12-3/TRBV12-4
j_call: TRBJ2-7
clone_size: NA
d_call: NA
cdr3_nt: TGTGCCAGCAGTTTCGACCCCGGGTCCTACGAGCAGTACTTC
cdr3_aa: CASSFDPGSYEQYF

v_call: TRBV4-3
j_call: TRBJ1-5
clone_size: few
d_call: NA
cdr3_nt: TGCGCCAGCAGCCAAGTCATGGGGAGGTCCCAGCATTTT
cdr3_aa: CASSQVMGRSQHF

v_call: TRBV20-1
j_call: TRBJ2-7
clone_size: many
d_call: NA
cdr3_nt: TGCAGTGCCCCCTCGCCAGGTCGCGACTACACGGGAAACTACGAGCAGTACTTC
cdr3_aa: CSAPSPGRDYTGNYEQYF

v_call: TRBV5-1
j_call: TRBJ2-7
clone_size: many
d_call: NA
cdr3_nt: TGCGCCAGCAGCTTGTACAGGCCCGAGAAAGACGAGCAGTACTTC
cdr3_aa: CASSLYRPEKDEQYF

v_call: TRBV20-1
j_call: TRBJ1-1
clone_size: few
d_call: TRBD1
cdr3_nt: TGCAGTGCCCTTATAGTCAACCGGGACAGGGCGAACACTGAAGCTTTCTTT
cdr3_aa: CSALIVNRDRANTEAFF

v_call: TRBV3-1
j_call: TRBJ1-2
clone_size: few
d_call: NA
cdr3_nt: TGTGCCGACGGCCACACCGGTCACTATGGCTACACCTTC
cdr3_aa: CADGHTGHYGYTF

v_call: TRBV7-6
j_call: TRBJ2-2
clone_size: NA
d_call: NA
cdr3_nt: TGTGCCAGCAGCTTAAATTGGGGGGGCGGAGGCGCCGGGGAGCTGTTTTTT
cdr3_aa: CASSLNWGGGGAGELFF

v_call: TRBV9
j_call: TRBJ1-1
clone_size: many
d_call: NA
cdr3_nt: TGTGCCAGCAGCTACGGAGGGGCACACTCGGGCACTGAAGCTTTCTTT
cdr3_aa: CASSYGGAHSGTEAFF

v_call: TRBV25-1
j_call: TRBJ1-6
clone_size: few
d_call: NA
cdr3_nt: TGTGCCAGCAGTGAACCCTGGGGGTCGTCACCCCTCCACTTT
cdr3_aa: CASSEPWGSSPLHF

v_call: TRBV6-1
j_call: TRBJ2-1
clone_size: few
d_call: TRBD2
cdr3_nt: TGTGCCAGCAATCCTCATGCTAGCGGTTACAATGAGCAGTTCTTC
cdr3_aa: CASNPHASGYNEQFF

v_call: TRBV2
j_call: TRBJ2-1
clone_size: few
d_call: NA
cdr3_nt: TGTGCCAGCAGCCCGAGGGGCGGGATGGATGAGCAGTTCTTC
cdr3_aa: CASSPRGGMDEQFF

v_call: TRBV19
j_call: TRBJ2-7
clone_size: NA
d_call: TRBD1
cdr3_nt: TGTGCCAGTAGTACGGGACAGGGACAAGCCTCCTACGAGCAGTACTTC
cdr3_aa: CASSTGQGQASYEQYF

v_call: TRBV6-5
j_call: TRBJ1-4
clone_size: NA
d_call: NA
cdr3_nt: TGTGCCAGCAGCCAGTACAGGGTCGGTAATGAAAAACTGTTTTTT
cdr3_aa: CASSQYRVGNEKLFF

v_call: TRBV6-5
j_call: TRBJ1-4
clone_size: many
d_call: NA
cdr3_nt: TGTGCCAGCAGCCCGGACATGCCTAATGAAAAACTGTTTTTT
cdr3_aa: CASSPDMPNEKLFF

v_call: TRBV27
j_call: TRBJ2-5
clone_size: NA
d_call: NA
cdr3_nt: TGTGCCAGCGGGACTCTCCAAGAGACCCAGTACTTC
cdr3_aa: CASGTLQETQYF

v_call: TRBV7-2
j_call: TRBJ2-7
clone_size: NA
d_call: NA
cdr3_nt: TGTGCCAGCAGCTTGGGGGAATGGGAGCAGTACTTC
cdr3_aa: CASSLGEWEQYF

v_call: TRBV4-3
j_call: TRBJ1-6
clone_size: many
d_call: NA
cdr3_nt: TGCGCCAGCAGCCAAGGGGGTTCGGCCTATAATTCACCCCTCCACTTT
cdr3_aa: CASSQGGSAYNSPLHF

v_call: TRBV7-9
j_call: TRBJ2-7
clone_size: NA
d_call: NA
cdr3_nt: TGTGCCAGCAGCTTATTGGGGGTCCACTACAAGCAGTACTTC
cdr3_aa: CASSLLGVHYKQYF

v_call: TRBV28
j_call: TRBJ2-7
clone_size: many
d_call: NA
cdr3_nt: TGTGCCAGCAGTCCGGAATCCGGGTTCTACGAGCAGTACTTC
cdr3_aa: CASSPESGFYEQYF

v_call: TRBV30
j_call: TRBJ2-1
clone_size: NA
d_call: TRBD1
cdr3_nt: TGTGCCTGGAGTTCGGGACAGGGGGAGTCGAATGAGCAGTCCTTC
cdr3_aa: CAWSSGQGESNEQSF

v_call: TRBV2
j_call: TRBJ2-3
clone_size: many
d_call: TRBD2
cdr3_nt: TGTGCCAGCAACTTAGCGGGAGAGACTAGCACAGATACGCAGTATTTT
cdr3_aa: CASNLAGETSTDTQYF

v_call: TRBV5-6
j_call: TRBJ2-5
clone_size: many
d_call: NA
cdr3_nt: TGTGCCAGCAGCTTGGCCGACAGGTCACAAGAGACCCAGTACTTC
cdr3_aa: CASSLADRSQETQYF

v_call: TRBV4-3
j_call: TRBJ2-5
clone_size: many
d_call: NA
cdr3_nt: TGCGCCAGCAGCCAAGATGCGGGGGACAAGACCCAGTACTTC
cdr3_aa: CASSQDAGDKTQYF

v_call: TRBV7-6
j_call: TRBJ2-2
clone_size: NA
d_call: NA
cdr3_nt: TGTGCCAGCAGCTTAGCGATAGGGGGCACCGGGGAGCTGTTTTTT
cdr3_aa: CASSLAIGGTGELFF

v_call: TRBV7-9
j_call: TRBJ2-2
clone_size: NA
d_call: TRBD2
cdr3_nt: TGTGCCAATGCAGAGATAGCGGGAGAAGTCGACACCGGGGAGCTGTTTTTT
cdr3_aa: CANAEIAGEVDTGELFF

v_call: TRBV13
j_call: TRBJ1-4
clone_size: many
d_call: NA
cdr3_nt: TGTGCCAGCAGCTCACAAACAGGGCGTGAAAAACTGTTTTTT
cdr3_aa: CASSSQTGREKLFF

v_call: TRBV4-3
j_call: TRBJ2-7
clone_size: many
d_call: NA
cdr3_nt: TGCGCCAGCAGCCAAGACCAGTCAGGCACCGAGCAGTACTTC
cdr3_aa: CASSQDQSGTEQYF

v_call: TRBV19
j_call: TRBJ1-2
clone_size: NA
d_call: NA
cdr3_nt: TGTGCCAGTAGTAGAAAGTCGGACTACTATGGCTACACCTTC
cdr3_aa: CASSRKSDYYGYTF

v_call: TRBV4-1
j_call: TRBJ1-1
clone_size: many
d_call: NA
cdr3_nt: TGCGCCAGCAGCCAAAACTCCGGGGGCGAAGCTTTCTTT
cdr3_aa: CASSQNSGGEAFF

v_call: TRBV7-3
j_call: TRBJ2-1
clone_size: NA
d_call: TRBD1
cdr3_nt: TGTGCCAGCAGCTTAACAGACAGGGGCGGCTCCTACAATGAGCAGTTCTTC
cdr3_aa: CASSLTDRGGSYNEQFF

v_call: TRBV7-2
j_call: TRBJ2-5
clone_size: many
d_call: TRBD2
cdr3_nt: TGTGCCAGCAGCAAATTAGCGGGGGCGTACCAAGAGACCCAGTACTTC
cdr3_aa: CASSKLAGAYQETQYF

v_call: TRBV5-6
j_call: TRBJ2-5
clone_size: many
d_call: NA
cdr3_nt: TGTGCCAGCAGCTTGGTGGCAGGCGTACAAGAGACCCAGTACTTC
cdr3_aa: CASSLVAGVQETQYF

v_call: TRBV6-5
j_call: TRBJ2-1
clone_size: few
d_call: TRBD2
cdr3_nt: TGTGCCAGCAGACCGGGACTAGCGGGAGGGCCGGTCGGTAATGAGCAGTTCTTC
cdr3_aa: CASRPGLAGGPVGNEQFF

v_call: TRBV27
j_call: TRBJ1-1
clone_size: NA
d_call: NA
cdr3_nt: TGTGCCAGCAGTTTATCCATGAACACTGAAGCTCTCTTT
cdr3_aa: CASSLSMNTEALF

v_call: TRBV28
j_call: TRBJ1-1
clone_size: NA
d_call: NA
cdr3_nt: TGTGCCAGCAATCAGGACAGCATGAACACTGAAGCTTTCTTT
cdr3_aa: CASNQDSMNTEAFF

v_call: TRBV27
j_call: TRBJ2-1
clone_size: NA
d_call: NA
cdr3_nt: TGTGCCAGCAGTTTATCGAAGCGCCGCTCCTACAATGAGCAGTTCTTC
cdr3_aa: CASSLSKRRSYNEQFF

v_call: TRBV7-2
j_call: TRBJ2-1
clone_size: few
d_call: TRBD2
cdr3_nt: TGTGCCAGCAGTCATGGACTAGCGGGGGTCAATGAGCAGTTCTTC
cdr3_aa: CASSHGLAGVNEQFF

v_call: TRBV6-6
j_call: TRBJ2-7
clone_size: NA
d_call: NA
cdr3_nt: TGTGCCAGCAGTTACTCGGGATTAAGCGAGCAGTACTTC
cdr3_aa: CASSYSGLSEQYF

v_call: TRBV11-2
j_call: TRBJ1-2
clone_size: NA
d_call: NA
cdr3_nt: TGTGCCAGCAGCTTAGAGGTTGCCCGAGCTAACTATGGCTACACCTTC
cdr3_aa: CASSLEVARANYGYTF

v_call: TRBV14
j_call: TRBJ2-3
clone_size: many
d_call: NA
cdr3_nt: TGTGCCAGCAGCCAAATACCCAACTTGGGGCAAACAGATACGCAGTATTTT
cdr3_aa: CASSQIPNLGQTDTQYF

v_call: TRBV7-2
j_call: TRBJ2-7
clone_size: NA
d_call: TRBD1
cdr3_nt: TGTGCCAGCAGCTCGCGGCCGGGACAGGGTTCCTACGAGCAGTACTTC
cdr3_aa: CASSSRPGQGSYEQYF

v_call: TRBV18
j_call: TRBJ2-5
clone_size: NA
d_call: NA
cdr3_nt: TGTGCCAGCTCGCCGGGGACGGGCAAGGGGACCCAGTACTTC
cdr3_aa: CASSPGTGKGTQYF

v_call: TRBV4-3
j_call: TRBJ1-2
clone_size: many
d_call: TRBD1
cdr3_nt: TGCGCCAGCAGCCAAGAATCACAGGGGTACTATGGCTACACCTTC
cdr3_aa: CASSQESQGYYGYTF

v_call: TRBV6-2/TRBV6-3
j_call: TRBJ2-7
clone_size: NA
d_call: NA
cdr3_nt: TGTGCCAGCAGCCCTCCTACAGGGCTCCTCAGGTACGAGCAGTACTTC
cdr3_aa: CASSPPTGLLRYEQYF

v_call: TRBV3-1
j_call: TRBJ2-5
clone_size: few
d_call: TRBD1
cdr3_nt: TGTGCCAGCAGCTCCGACAGGGAGAAAAGGTACCAAGAGACCCAGTACTTC
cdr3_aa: CASSSDREKRYQETQYF

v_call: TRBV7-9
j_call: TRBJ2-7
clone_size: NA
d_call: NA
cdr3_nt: TGTGCCAGCAGCTTAACTCTCGTTGACGAGCAGTACTTC
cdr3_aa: CASSLTLVDEQYF